The 26 T cell receptor beta chains below come from one sample, sequenced in a study of T-cell memory formation after mild COVID-19. TCRdb ran MiXCR on the 5' RACE reads and lists one entry per CDR3 protein. Among just under 550,000 distinct CDR3 sequences listed, about a fifth were seen once. Sequenced material: PBMCs or a T cell subset sorted from them (not recorded which). These receptors all come from an adult woman who had mild COVID-19 (a few samples of this study predate the infection). Cell type and time point are not known.

This chain joins TRBV11-2 and TRBJ2-3; no clear D. Germline lookup yields CDR1 SGHAT and CDR2 FQNNGV. The CDR3 totals 12 residues. V lost 4 bases to trimming and J lost 4 bases, with 6 bases between them. The CDR3 loop reads CASSSLPDTQYF. The CDR3 nucleotides read TGTGCCAGCAGCTCCCTCCCAGATACGCAGTATTTT. Full variable domain (missing parts from reference TRBV11-2 and TRBJ2-3): EAGVAQSPRYKIIEKRQSVAFWCNPISGHATLYWYQQILGQGPKLLIQFQNNGVVDDSQLPKDRFSAERLKGVDSTLKIQPAKLEDSAVYLCASSSLPDTQYFGPGTRLTVL.

There are a few counts of this clonotype. The chain's CDR3 is CASSRDRTGNTIYF. CDR3 in DNA: TGTGCCAGCAGCCGGGACAGAACTGGAAACACCATATATTTT. The chain employs TRBV12-3 or TRBV12-4 and TRBJ1-3; 7 positions match TRBD1. Losses at the gene ends were 6 bases for V and 2 bases for J; bases not matched to a gene: 4. The CDR3 sequence is 14 residues long.

V gene TRBV7-9 combines with J gene TRBJ1-1; D not certain. The CDR3 runs 14 residues. CDR1 and CDR2 (germline): SEHNR, FQNEAQ (reference sequence). The V gene lost 2 bases and the J gene lost 5 bases, with 12 bases spanning the gap. CDR3 in DNA: TGTGCCAGCAGCTTAAGTGGGAAAAGGACTGAAGCTTTCTTT. This gives the protein CASSLSGKRTEAFF.

This clonotype was seen ten or more times. J is TRBJ2-1 and V is TRBV5-6; D is uncertain. This CDR3 has 15 amino acids. V was pared by 2 bases and J by 1 base, with 10 bases between. Germline assignment: CDR1 SGHDT and CDR2 YYEEEE. The CDR3 bases are TGTGCCAGCAGCTTTAAGGCCCTGTCCTACAATGAGCAGTTCTTC. As protein: CASSFKALSYNEQFF.

This rearrangement joins TRBV20-1 to TRBJ1-5; 8 nucleotides line up with TRBD1. The CDR3 length is 15 residues. V shed 5 bases, J shed 1 base, and the junction held 7 bases outside the gene matches. Per the germline V gene, CDR1 is DFQATT and CDR2 is SNEGSKA (reference sequence). CDR3 coding DNA: TGCAGTGCTCTTCCAGGGGGCGTCAGCAATCAGCCCCAGCATTTT. This encodes CSALPGGVSNQPQHF.

J is TRBJ2-5 and V is TRBV29-1; no definite D call. The germline V and J ends were trimmed by 5 bases and 4 bases, with 11 bases remaining between them. The length of the CDR3 is 12 residues. From germline, CDR1 is SQVTM and CDR2 ANQGSEA. The CDR3 protein is CSVNVVAETQYF. In DNA form, the CDR3 reads TGCAGCGTTAACGTTGTCGCAGAGACCCAGTACTTC.

This clonotype was seen repeatedly, ten times or more. One end of the junction does not line up with germline, which may come from a read error. This chain links TRBV29-1 with TRBJ2-6; weak D call: TRBD1 (5 bases). Germline assignment: CDR1 SQVTM and CDR2 ANQGSEA. The CDR3 runs 16 residues. CDR3 DNA sequence: TGCAGCGTAAGGGGTGTATCAGGCTCTTGGGCCAACGTCCTGACTTTC. Its protein product is CSVRGVSGSWANVLTF.

This clonotype was seen more than once but under ten times. The chain carries TRBV20-1 and TRBJ2-2; 7 bases fit TRBD2. After removal of 3 bases from V and 1 base from J, the junction contained 8 bases not matched to a gene. The CDR3 sequence is 16 residues long. CDR1 DFQATT and CDR2 SNEGSKA come from the germline V gene (reference sequence). The CDR3 nucleotides read TGCAGTGCTAGCGCGTCCACTAGCGAGAACACCGGGGAGCTGTTTTTT. Translation gives CSASASTSENTGELFF.

This clonotype came up a few times. This chain connects TRBV7-2 to TRBJ2-1; 10 bases fit TRBD2. The CDR3 loop spans 15 amino acids. CDR1 is SGHTA, CDR2 FQGNSA, per germline. V trimming: 1 base; J trimming: 6 bases; junction bases outside the gene matches: 3. The CDR3, as DNA: TGTGCCAGCAGCTTAGGGGCTAGCGGGGGCAATGAGCAGTTCTTC. Protein sequence: CASSLGASGGNEQFF.

The chain has TRBV7-9 and TRBJ2-5; D may be TRBD1 (5 bases). This CDR3 region has 14 residues. CDR1 and CDR2 (germline): SEHNR, FQNEAQ (reference sequence). V was pared by 1 base and J by 6 bases, with 12 bases between. The CDR3 coding sequence is TGTGCCAGCAGCTTAGAACCAGGGTTACAGACCCAGTACTTC. This sequence encodes CASSLEPGLQTQYF.

The chain is built from TRBV20-1 and TRBJ1-1, with 10 bases aligning to TRBD1. CDR1 is DFQATT, CDR2 SNEGSKA, per germline (reference sequence). With 0 bases clipped from V and 2 bases from J, the junction kept 3 bases outside the gene matches. The CDR3 extends over 15 amino acids. The CDR3 reads CSARDDRGRNTEAFF. The CDR3 coding sequence is TGCAGTGCTAGAGATGACAGGGGGCGTAACACTGAAGCTTTCTTT.

This chain joins TRBV18 and TRBJ2-3; the match to TRBD1 covers 7 bases. Unmatched junction bases numbered 5, after V lost 4 bases and J lost 7 bases. Per germline, CDR1 KGHSH and CDR2 LQKENI. The CDR3 loop spans 13 amino acids. CDR3 nucleotides: TGTGCCAGCTCACTCGAGGACAGGTATACGCAGTATTTT. Translated: CASSLEDRYTQYF.

This clonotype appeared a few times. The rearrangement joins TRBV10-3 to TRBJ2-3; 9 positions agree with TRBD2. V gave up 8 bases and J gave up 8 bases; unmatched junction bases: 14. The CDR3 has 15 amino acids. The germline V gene has CDR1 ENHRY and CDR2 SYGVKD. The CDR3 protein is CAISEWASGKTTQYF. The CDR3 nucleotides read TGTGCCATCTCGGAGTGGGCTAGCGGGAAAACTACGCAGTATTTT.

V gene TRBV3-1 combines with J gene TRBJ1-1; no reliable D call. The V gene lost 3 bases and the J gene lost 1 base, with 9 bases spanning the gap. Per germline, CDR1 LGHDT and CDR2 YNNKEL (reference sequence). The CDR3 extends over 14 amino acids. The CDR3 DNA reads TGTGCCAGCAGCCACATGGCGGCGAACACTGAAGCTTTCTTT. Protein product: CASSHMAANTEAFF.

This chain uses TRBV7-6 with TRBJ1-2, with TRBD1 identical over 7 bases. This CDR3 region has 14 residues. Germline CDR1 SGHVS, CDR2 FNYEAQ. V lost 5 bases to trimming and J lost 4 bases; unmatched junction nucleotides: 7. This chain's CDR3 is CASSQGDNGYGYTF. CDR3 sequence (DNA): TGTGCCAGCAGCCAGGGGGACAATGGCTATGGCTACACCTTC. Looking up the rest from reference TRBV7-6 and TRBJ1-2 gives the full variable domain: GAGVSQSPRYKVTKRGQDVALRCDPISGHVSLYWYRQALGQGPEFLTYFNYEAQQDKSGLPNDRFSAERPEGSISTLTIQRTEQRDSAMYRCASSQGDNGYGYTFGSGTRLTVV.

This clonotype has only a few counts. The chain is built from TRBV20-1 and TRBJ2-4; the match to TRBD2 covers 13 bases. The CDR3 is 16 residues long. Unmatched junction bases numbered 6, after V lost 7 bases and J lost 0 bases. Germline V gene sequence: CDR1 DFQATT, CDR2 SNEGSKA (reference sequence). DNA for the CDR3: TGCAGTGTCGGGACTAGCGGGGAGCTAGCCAAAAACATTCAGTACTTC. Its protein is CSVGTSGELAKNIQYF.

This clonotype was observed many times. An end of the junction differs from the germline gene, which may be a read error. V is TRBV5-5 and J is TRBJ2-7; D not resolved. Germline V gives CDR1 SGHKS, CDR2 YYEKEE (reference sequence). There are 14 residues in the CDR3. As DNA, the CDR3 is TGCGCCAGCAGCTTGCGCCAGGCCGCTTACGAGCAGTACTTC. Residues: CASSLRQAAYEQYF.

J is TRBJ2-3 and V is TRBV4-1, with D tentatively TRBD2 (6 bases). CDR3 length equals 16 residues. V was trimmed by 5 bases and J by 2 bases, leaving 17 bases between them. In germline, CDR1 is MGHRA, CDR2 YSYEKL. This CDR3 reads CASSSLGGRITDTQYF. CDR3 bases: TGCGCCAGCAGCTCCCTCGGGGGACGCATCACAGATACGCAGTATTTT.

This chain uses TRBV20-1 with TRBJ2-1; 8 positions match TRBD1. CDR1 is DFQATT, CDR2 SNEGSKA, per germline (reference sequence). V lost 3 bases, J lost 8 bases, and 6 bases stayed unmatched. The CDR3 loop spans 13 amino acids. CDR3 nucleotides: TGCAGTGCTAGCCGGGACAGGAGGTATGAGCAGTTCTTC. It specifies CSASRDRRYEQFF.

The V and J genes are TRBV9 and TRBJ2-1; 13 positions agree with TRBD2. The CDR3 length is 15 residues. V lost 3 bases, J lost 8 bases, and 5 bases stayed unmatched. CDR1 is SGDLS, CDR2 YYNGEE, per germline. The CDR3 protein is CASSAGTSGNHEQFF. CDR3 in DNA: TGTGCCAGCAGCGCCGGGACTAGCGGGAATCATGAGCAGTTCTTC.

This clonotype was detected once. The V call is TRBV4-1, the J call TRBJ2-3; D unclear. The V end was cut by 3 bases, the J end by 4 bases, with 11 bases between. The CDR3 consists of 14 residues. The V gene's germline CDR1 is MGHRA and CDR2 YSYEKL. CDR3 DNA: TGCGCCAGCAGCCAGGCCCTTGGGCCAGATACGCAGTATTTT. Protein sequence: CASSQALGPDTQYF.

The sample holds many counts of this clonotype. The chain joins TRBV6-5 to TRBJ2-7; D possibly corresponds to TRBD1 (6 bases). This CDR3 contains 12 residues. V lost 5 bases and J 7 bases, leaving 12 bases between the germline ends. CDR1 and CDR2 (germline): MNHEY, SVGAGI. CDR3 in DNA: TGTGCCAGCAGTCTAGCCGGGACAGAGCAGTACTTC. The encoded protein is CASSLAGTEQYF.

This clonotype was detected ten times or more. This rearrangement joins TRBV6-5 to TRBJ2-1, with TRBD1 identical over 7 bases. The CDR3 spans 15 residues. V gave up 4 bases and J gave up 3 bases; unmatched junction bases: 6. Germline V CDR1 and CDR2: MNHEY, SVGAGI. CDR3: CASSSPGQIYNEQFF. CDR3 nucleotide sequence: TGTGCCAGCAGTTCCCCGGGACAGATCTACAATGAGCAGTTCTTC.

This clonotype has a handful of counts. This chain connects TRBV5-1 to TRBJ2-5; 11 nucleotides line up with TRBD2. Germline loops: CDR1 SGHRS, CDR2 YFSETQ. J gave up 1 base and V 4 bases, and 6 bases lay outside the gene matches. There are 16 residues in the CDR3. The CDR3 DNA follows: TGCGCCAGCAGCCTGACTAGCGGGGAACTCCAAGAGACCCAGTACTTC. Its translation is CASSLTSGELQETQYF.

This clonotype was observed a handful of times. The J gene is TRBJ2-7, the V gene TRBV7-9, with 8 bases aligning to TRBD1. CDR1 is SEHNR, CDR2 FQNEAQ, per germline (reference sequence). CDR3 length: 14 amino acids. With V trimmed by 4 bases and J by 5 bases, 7 bases remained unmatched. The CDR3 region has the DNA TGTGCCAGCAGCTCCGTCGGACAGGGCCACGAGCAGTACTTC. It specifies CASSSVGQGHEQYF. Full variable domain (outside the CDR3, taken from reference TRBV7-9 and TRBJ2-7): DTGVSQNPRHKITKRGQNVTFRCDPISEHNRLYWYRQTLGQGPEFLTYFQNEAQLEKSRLLSDRFSAERPKGSFSTLEIQRTEQGDSAMYLCASSSVGQGHEQYFGPGTRLTVT.

This clonotype has a count of ten or more. This chain joins TRBV11-2 and TRBJ2-2; tentatively, D is TRBD2 (5 bases). There are 15 residues in the CDR3. The germline gives CDR1 SGHAT, CDR2 FQNNGV. The ends were cut back, 1 base at V and 1 base at J, with 7 bases in the middle. The CDR3 region is CASSLVLVNTGELFF. DNA of the CDR3: TGTGCCAGCAGCTTAGTACTAGTGAACACCGGGGAGCTGTTTTTT.